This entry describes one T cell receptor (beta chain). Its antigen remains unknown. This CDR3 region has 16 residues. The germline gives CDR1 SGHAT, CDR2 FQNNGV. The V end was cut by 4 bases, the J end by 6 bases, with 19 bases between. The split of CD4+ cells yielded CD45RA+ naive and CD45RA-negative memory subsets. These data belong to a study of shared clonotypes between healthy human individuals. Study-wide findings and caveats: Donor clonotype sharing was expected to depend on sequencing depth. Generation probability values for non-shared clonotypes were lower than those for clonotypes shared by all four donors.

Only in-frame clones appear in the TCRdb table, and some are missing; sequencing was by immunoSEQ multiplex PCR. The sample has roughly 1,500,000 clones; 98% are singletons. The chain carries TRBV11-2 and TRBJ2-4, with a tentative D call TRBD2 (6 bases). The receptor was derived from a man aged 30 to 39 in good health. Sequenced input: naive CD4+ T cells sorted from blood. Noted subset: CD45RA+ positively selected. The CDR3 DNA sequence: TGTGCCAGCAGCTATTCAGGGCGGGCGGGACGAAACATTCAGTACTTC. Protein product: CASSYSGRAGRNIQYF.